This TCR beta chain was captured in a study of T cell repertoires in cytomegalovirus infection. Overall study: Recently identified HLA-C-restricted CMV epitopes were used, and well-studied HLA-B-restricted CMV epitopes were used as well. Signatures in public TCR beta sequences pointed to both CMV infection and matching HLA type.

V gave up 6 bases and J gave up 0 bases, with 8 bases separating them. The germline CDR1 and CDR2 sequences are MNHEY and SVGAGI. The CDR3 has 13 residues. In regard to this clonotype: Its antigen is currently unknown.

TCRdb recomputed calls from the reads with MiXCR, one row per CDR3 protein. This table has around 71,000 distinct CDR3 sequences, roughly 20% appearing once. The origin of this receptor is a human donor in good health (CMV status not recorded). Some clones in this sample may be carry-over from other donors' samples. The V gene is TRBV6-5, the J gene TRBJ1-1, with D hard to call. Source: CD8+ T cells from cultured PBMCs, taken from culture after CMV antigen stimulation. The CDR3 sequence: CASSVLMNTEAFF. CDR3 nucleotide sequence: TGTGCCAGCAGCGTCCTTATGAACACTGAAGCTTTCTTT.